The following is a T cell receptor beta chain sequence with its context. The data stem from a study of blood T cell repertoires in COVID-19. Study context: T cells, B-cell-depleted T cells, or PBMCs provided the cDNA or gDNA that served as material.

Trimming cost V 0 bases and J 0 bases; bases outside gene matches: 5. Germline loops: CDR1 SGHDN, CDR2 FVKESK. The CDR3 is made up of 18 amino acids. In the authors' workflow: Estimated nucleated cell counts came from reference gene primer amplification. TCRdb's copy holds only in-frame clones and misses some; the assay was immunoSEQ multiplex PCR. V and J calls and clone size are as listed in that table; D and trimming were resolved from the DNA. The sample holds around 200,000 clones, approximately 83% seen once. The chain recombines TRBV14 with TRBJ2-1; 10 bases line up with TRBD2. Material for sequencing was peripheral blood. This clonotype was sampled from a woman between 35 and 50 years old with COVID-19, enrolled during active disease. The CDR3 loop reads CASSQDATSGSSYNEQFF. The CDR3 nucleotides are TGTGCCAGCAGCCAAGATGCGACTAGCGGGTCCTCCTACAATGAGCAGTTCTTC.